The clone carrying this T cell receptor (beta chain) was counted at least ten times. This entry belongs to a study of T cells in Graves' hyperthyroidism and ophthalmopathy. Study at large: Blood from the periphery was taken at initial diagnosis, before any treatment.

The CDR3 regions of TCR beta were amplified from RNA transcripts. The HTBI primer set drove a first-round RT-PCR of the TCR CDR3. One entry per CDR3 protein, called by TCRdb with MiXCR from the multiplex PCR reads. Of approximately 600,000 distinct CDR3 sequences listed, roughly 14% are singletons. Ophthalmopathy patients showed a Clinical Activity Score of at least 3, NOSPECS grade of at least 4 and duration under 3 months. Uncontrolled infection, other autoimmune disease, pregnancy or lactation led to exclusion. What was sequenced was blood. The receptor was isolated from a middle-aged woman with Graves' ophthalmopathy.

DNA of the CDR3: TGTGCCAGCAGCTTACAACGTCAAGTGGACGGGAGGCTCGACGAGCAGTACTTC. This encodes CASSLQRQVDGRLDEQYF. The genes are TRBV7-2 and TRBJ2-7; 7 positions match TRBD2. V lost 2 bases, J lost 5 bases, and 18 bases stayed unmatched. CDR1 and CDR2 (germline): SGHTA, FQGNSA. CDR3 length equals 18 residues.